This T cell receptor (beta chain) was sequenced during a study of blood T cell repertoires in COVID-19. The germline gives CDR1 MGHDK, CDR2 SYGVNS. The length of the CDR3 is 12 residues. The V and J ends lost 6 bases and 9 bases respectively, with 12 bases between them. The assay was immunoSEQ multiplex PCR, and TCRdb's table has in-frame clones only and misses some. Of under 300,000 clones in the sample, approximately 92% are singletons; the top ten hold under 3%. Adults between about 18 and 89 years of age took part from about 24 US areas. Participants were placed into cohorts based on the clinical history they reported.

This sequence was found in a woman aged 18-35 years who had recovered from COVID-19. Material for sequencing was PBMCs or T cells enriched from blood (not recorded which). This sequence joins TRBV25-1 and TRBJ2-1; weak D call: TRBD1 (7 bases). In DNA form, the CDR3 reads TGTGCCAGCAGGGAGGGGGCTGTTGAGCAGTTCTTC. Its protein is CASREGAVEQFF.